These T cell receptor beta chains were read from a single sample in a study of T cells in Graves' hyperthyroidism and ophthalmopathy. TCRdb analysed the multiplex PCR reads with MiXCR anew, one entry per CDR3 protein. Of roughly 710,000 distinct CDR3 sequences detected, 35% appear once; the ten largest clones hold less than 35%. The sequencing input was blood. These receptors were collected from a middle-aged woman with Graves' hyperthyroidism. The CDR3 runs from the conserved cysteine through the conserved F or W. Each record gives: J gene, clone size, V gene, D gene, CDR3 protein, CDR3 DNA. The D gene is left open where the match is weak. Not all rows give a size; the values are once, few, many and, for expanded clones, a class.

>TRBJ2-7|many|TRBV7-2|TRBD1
CASSEQTGEDREQYF
TGTGCCAGCAGCGAACAGACAGGGGAGGACCGCGAGCAGTACTTC
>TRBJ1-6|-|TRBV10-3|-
CAISQVPSPLHF
TGTGCCATCAGTCAGGTTCCCTCACCCCTCCACTTT
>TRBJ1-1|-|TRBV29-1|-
CAWSDWVTEAFF
TGTGCCTGGAGTGACTGGGTCACTGAAGCTTTCTTT
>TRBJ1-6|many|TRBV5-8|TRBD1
CASSSGQGHSPLHF
TGTGCCAGCAGCTCCGGACAGGGCCATTCACCCCTCCACTTT
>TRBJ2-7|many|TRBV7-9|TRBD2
CASGSSGGYEQYF
TGTGCCAGCGGATCCAGCGGGGGCTACGAGCAGTACTTC
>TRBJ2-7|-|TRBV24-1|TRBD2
CASSFGGVYEQYF
TGTGCCAGCAGTTTTGGGGGGGTCTACGAGCAGTACTTC
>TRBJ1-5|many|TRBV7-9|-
CASSPGPEAQHF
TGTGCCAGCAGCCCGGGTCCGGAGGCCCAGCATTTT
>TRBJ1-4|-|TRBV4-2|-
CASSQEGGTNEKLFF
TGTGCCAGCAGCCAAGAGGGGGGCACTAATGAAAAACTGTTTTTT
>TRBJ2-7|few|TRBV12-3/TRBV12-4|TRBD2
CASSGLAGVTNEQYF
TGTGCCAGCAGCGGACTAGCGGGGGTAACTAACGAGCAGTACTTC
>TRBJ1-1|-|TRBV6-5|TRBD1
CASSYSTGTGGEAFF
TGTGCCAGCAGTTACTCGACTGGGACAGGGGGCGAAGCTTTCTTT
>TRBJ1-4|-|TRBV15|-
CATNRQLGNEKLFF
TGTGCCACCAACAGACAGCTCGGGAATGAAAAACTGTTTTTT
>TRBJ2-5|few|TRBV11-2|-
CASSLGAGGTAGDTQYF
TGTGCCAGCAGCTTAGGGGCCGGGGGAACGGCTGGGGATACCCAGTACTTC
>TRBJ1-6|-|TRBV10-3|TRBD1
CAINPTGERERLHF
TGTGCCATCAATCCGACAGGGGAACGGGAGAGGCTCCACTTT
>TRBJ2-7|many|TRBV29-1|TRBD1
CSVELADRGYEQYF
TGCAGCGTTGAGTTAGCGGACAGGGGGTACGAGCAGTACTTC
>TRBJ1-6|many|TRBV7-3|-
CASSRNALNSPLHF
TGTGCCAGCAGCCGAAACGCGCTTAATTCACCCCTCCACTTT
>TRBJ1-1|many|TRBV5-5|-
CASRNAVGTEAFF
TGTGCCAGCAGAAATGCCGTGGGCACTGAAGCTTTCTTT
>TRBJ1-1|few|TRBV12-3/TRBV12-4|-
CASSPPFGSNTEAFF
TGTGCCAGCAGCCCGCCGTTTGGATCTAACACTGAAGCTTTCTTT
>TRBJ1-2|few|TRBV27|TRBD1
CASSLGTGGGRDGYTF
TGTGCCAGCAGTTTAGGGACAGGGGGCGGCAGGGATGGCTACACCTTC
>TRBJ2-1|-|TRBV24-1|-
CATSSTVGLGDEQFF
TGTGCCACCAGTTCGACAGTGGGCCTTGGGGATGAGCAGTTCTTC
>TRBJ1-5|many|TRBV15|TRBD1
CATSRDEGAGQPQHF
TGTGCCACCAGCAGAGATGAGGGGGCCGGGCAGCCCCAGCATTTT
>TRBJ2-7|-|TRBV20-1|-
CSARRVGGRVYEQYF
TGCAGTGCTAGAAGGGTCGGGGGGCGCGTGTACGAGCAGTACTTC
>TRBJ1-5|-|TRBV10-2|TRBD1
CATKRTGRNQPQHF
TGCGCCACCAAACGGACAGGCCGCAATCAGCCCCAGCATTTT
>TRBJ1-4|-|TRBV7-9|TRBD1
CASSRLWDSHEKLFF
TGTGCCAGCAGCCGATTGTGGGACAGCCATGAAAAACTGTTTTTT
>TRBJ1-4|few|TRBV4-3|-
CASSQDGTTNEKLFF
TGCGCCAGCAGCCAAGACGGCACAACTAATGAAAAACTGTTTTTT
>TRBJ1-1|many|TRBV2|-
CASMRPGGTEAFF
TGTGCCAGTATGCGCCCTGGGGGTACTGAAGCTTTCTTT
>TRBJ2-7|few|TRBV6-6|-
CASGKSSYEQYF
TGTGCCAGCGGGAAAAGCTCCTACGAGCAGTACTTC
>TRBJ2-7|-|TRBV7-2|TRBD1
CASSLGTGSKQQYF
TGTGCCAGCAGCTTAGGGACAGGGTCCAAGCAGCAGTACTTC
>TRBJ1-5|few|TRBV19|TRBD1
CATARGQGIQPQHF
TGTGCCACCGCTCGAGGACAGGGGATCCAGCCCCAGCATTTT
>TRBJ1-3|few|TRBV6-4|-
CASSYSKGSGNTIYF
TGTGCCAGCAGTTACTCGAAAGGATCTGGAAACACCATATATTTT
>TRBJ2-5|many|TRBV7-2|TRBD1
CASSQNGQGEETQYF
TGTGCCAGCAGCCAAAACGGACAGGGGGAAGAGACCCAGTACTTC
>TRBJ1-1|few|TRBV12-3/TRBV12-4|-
CASSFSGGLAEAFF
TGTGCCAGCAGTTTTAGTGGGGGGCTGGCTGAAGCTTTCTTT
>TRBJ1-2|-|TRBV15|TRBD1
CATSSDRTGLYGYTF
TGTGCCACCAGCAGTGATAGGACAGGGCTCTATGGCTACACCTTC